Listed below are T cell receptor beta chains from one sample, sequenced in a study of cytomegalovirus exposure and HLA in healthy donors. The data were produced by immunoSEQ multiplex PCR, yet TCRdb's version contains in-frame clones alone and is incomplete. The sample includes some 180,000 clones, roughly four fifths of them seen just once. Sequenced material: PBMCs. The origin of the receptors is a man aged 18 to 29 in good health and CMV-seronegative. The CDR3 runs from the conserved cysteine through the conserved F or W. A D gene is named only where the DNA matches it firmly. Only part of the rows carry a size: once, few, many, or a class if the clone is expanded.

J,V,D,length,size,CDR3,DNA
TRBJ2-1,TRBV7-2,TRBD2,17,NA,CASSLFLAGGPHNEQFF,TGTGCCAGCAGCTTATTCTTAGCGGGGGGGCCGCACAATGAGCAGTTCTTC
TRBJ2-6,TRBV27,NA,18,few,CASSLSTGWGSGANVLTF,TGTGCCAGCAGTTTATCTACAGGGTGGGGGTCTGGGGCCAACGTCCTGACTTTC
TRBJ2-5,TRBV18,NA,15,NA,CASSRTQQGQETQYF,TGTGCCAGCTCACGAACCCAGCAGGGCCAAGAGACCCAGTACTTC
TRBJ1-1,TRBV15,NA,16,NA,CATSPASGGQRTEAFF,TGTGCCACCAGCCCAGCATCGGGGGGACAAAGGACTGAAGCTTTCTTT
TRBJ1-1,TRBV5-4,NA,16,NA,CASSLDVGAGNTEAFF,TGTGCCAGCAGCTTGGATGTAGGGGCTGGGAACACTGAAGCTTTCTTT
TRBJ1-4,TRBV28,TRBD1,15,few,CASSPRQGAWEKLFF,TGTGCCAGCAGTCCCCGACAGGGGGCTTGGGAAAAACTGTTTTTT
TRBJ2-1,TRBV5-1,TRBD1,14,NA,CASSKGTGMDEQFF,TGCGCCAGCAGCAAAGGGACAGGGATGGATGAGCAGTTCTTC
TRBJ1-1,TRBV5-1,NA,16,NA,CASSWGGAGENTEAFF,TGCGCCAGCAGTTGGGGGGGTGCAGGGGAGAACACTGAAGCTTTCTTT
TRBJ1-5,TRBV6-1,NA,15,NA,CASSGQDSIHQPQHF,TGTGCCAGCAGTGGCCAGGACTCGATACATCAGCCCCAGCATTTT
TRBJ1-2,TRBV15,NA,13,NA,CATSKDSRSGYTF,TGTGCCACCAGCAAGGACAGTCGCTCGGGCTACACCTTC
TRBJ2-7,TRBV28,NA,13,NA,CASSLSRTYEQYF,TGTGCCAGCAGTTTATCCAGGACCTACGAGCAGTACTTC